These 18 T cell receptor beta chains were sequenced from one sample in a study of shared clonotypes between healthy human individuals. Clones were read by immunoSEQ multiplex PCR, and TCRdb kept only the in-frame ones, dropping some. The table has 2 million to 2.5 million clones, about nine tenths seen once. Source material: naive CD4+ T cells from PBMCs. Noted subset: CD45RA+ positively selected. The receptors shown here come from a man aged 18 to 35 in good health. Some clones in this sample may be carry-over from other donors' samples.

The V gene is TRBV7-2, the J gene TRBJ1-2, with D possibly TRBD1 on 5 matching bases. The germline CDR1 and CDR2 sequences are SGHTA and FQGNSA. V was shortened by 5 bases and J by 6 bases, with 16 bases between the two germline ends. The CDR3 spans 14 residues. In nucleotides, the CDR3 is TGTGCCAGCAGCCAATCAGGGTTGGGTGATGGCTACACCTTC. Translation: CASSQSGLGDGYTF. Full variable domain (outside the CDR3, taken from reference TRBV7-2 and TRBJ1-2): GAGVSQSPSNKVTEKGKDVELRCDPISGHTALYWYRQSLGQGLEFLIYFQGNSAPDKSGLPSDRFSAERTGGSVSTLTIQRTQQEDSAVYLCASSQSGLGDGYTFGSGTRLTVV.

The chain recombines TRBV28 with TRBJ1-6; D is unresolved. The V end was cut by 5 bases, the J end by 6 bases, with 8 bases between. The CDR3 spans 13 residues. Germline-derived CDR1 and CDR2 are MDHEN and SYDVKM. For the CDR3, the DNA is TGTGCCAGCAGTACATGGGGTAATTCACCCCTCCACTTT. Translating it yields CASSTWGNSPLHF.

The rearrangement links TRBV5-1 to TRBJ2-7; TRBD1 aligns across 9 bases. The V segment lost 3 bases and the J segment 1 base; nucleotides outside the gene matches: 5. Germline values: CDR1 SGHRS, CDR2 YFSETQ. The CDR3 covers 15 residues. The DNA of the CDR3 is TGCGCCAGCAGCTCCGTGACAGGGGGGTCCTACGAGCAGTACTTC. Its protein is CASSSVTGGSYEQYF. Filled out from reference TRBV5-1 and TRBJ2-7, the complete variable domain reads KAGVTQTPRYLIKTRGQQVTLSCSPISGHRSVSWYQQTPGQGLQFLFEYFSETQRNKGNFPGRFSGRQFSNSRSEMNVSTLELGDSALYLCASSSVTGGSYEQYFGPGTRLTVT.

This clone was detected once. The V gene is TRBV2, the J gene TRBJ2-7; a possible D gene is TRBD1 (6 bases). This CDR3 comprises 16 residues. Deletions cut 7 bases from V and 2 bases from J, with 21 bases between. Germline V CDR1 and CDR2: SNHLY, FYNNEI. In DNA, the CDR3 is TGTGCCAGCACCCAAGGGCAGGGGATGGGGACCTACGAGCAGTACTTC. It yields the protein CASTQGQGMGTYEQYF.

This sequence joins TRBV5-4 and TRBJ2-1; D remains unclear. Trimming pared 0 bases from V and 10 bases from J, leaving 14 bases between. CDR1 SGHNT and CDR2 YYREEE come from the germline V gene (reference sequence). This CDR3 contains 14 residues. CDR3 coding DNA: TGTGCCAGCAGCTTGGCTTCGTCACAGTACGAGCAGTTCTTC. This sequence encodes CASSLASSQYEQFF.

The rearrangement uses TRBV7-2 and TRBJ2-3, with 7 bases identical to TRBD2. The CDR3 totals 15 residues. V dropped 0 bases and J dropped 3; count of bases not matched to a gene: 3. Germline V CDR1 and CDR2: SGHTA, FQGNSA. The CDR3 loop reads CASSLAPGGTDTQYF. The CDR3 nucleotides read TGTGCCAGCAGCTTAGCGCCGGGGGGTACAGATACGCAGTATTTT.

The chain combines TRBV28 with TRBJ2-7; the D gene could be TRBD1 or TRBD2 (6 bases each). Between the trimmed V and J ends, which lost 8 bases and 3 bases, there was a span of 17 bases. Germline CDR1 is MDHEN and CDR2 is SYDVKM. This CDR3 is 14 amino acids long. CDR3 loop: CASDKNGGGYEQYF. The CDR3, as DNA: TGTGCCAGCGACAAAAATGGAGGGGGCTACGAGCAGTACTTC.

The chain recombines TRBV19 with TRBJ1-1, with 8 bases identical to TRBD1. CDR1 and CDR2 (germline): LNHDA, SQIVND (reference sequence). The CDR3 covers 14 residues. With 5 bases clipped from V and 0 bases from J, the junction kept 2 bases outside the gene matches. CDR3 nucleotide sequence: TGTGCCAGTAGTTTGGGACAGGTGAACACTGAAGCTTTCTTT. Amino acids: CASSLGQVNTEAFF.

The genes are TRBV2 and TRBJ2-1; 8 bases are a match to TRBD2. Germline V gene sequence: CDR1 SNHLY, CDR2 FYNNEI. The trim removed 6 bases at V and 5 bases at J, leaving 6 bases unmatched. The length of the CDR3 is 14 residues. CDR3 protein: CASRKRETNNEQFF. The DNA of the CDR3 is TGTGCCAGCAGAAAGCGGGAGACTAACAATGAGCAGTTCTTC.

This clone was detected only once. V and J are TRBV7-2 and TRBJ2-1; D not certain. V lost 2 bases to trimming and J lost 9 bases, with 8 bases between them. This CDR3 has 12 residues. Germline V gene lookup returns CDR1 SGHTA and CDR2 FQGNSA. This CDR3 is CASSLSLGEQFF. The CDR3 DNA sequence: TGTGCCAGCAGCTTAAGTTTGGGTGAGCAGTTCTTC.

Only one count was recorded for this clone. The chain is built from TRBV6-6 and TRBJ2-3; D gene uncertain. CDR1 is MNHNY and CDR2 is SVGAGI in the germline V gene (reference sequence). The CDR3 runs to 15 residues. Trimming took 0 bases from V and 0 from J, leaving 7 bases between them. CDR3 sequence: CASSYSEGSTDTQYF. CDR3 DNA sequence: TGTGCCAGCAGTTACTCGGAAGGTAGCACAGATACGCAGTATTTT.

CDR3 amino acids: CASSTGALQSYEQYF. In DNA, the CDR3 is TGTGCCAGCTCAACCGGGGCCCTCCAGTCCTACGAGCAGTACTTC. The rearrangement links TRBV18 to TRBJ2-7; D is perhaps TRBD1 or TRBD2 (5 bases each). V was shortened by 5 bases and J by 1 base, with 15 bases between the two germline ends. The CDR3 covers 15 residues. Germline CDR1 is KGHSH and CDR2 is LQKENI.

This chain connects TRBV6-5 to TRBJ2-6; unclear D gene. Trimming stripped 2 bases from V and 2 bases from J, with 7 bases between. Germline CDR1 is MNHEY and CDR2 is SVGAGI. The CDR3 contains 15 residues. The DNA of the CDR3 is TGTGCCAGCAGTTACGTCAGGACTGGGGCCAACGTCCTGACTTTC. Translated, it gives CASSYVRTGANVLTF.

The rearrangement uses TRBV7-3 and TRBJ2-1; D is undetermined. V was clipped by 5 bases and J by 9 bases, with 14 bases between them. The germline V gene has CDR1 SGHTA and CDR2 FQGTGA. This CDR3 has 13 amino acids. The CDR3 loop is CASSPTPTTEQFF. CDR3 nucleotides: TGTGCCAGCAGCCCTACCCCTACGACTGAGCAGTTCTTC.

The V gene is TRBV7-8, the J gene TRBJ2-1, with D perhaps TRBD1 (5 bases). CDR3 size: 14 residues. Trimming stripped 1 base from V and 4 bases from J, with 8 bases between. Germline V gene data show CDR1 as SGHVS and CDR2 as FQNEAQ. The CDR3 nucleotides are TGTGCCAGCAGCTTAGTGACAGTTTACAATGAGCAGTTCTTC. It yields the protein CASSLVTVYNEQFF. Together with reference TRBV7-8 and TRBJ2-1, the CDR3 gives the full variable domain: GAGVSQSPRYKVAKRGQDVALRCDPISGHVSLFWYQQALGQGPEFLTYFQNEAQLDKSGLPSDRFFAERPEGSVSTLKIQRTQQEDSAVYLCASSLVTVYNEQFFGPGTRLTVL.

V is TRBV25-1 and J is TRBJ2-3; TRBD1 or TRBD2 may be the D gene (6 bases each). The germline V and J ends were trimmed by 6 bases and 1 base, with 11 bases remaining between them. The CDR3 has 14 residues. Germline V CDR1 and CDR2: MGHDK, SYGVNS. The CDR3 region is CASRQRGGTDTQYF. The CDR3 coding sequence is TGTGCCAGCAGGCAGAGGGGGGGCACAGATACGCAGTATTTT.

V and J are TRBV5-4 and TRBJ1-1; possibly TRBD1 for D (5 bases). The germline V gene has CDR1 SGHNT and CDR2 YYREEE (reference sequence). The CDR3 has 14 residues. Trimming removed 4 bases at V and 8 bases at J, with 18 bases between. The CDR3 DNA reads TGTGCCAGCAGCCTTTGGGGGGGGGTCGAGGAAGCTTTCTTT. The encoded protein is CASSLWGGVEEAFF. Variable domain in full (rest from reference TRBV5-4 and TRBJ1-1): ETGVTQSPTHLIKTRGQQVTLRCSSQSGHNTVSWYQQALGQGPQFIFQYYREEENGRGNFPPRFSGLQFPNYSSELNVNALELDDSALYLCASSLWGGVEEAFFGQGTRLTVV.

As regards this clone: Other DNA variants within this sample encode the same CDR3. DNA of the CDR3: TGTGCCAGCAGCCTCCGGCGGGCTGAAGCTTTCTTT. It encodes CASSLRRAEAFF. V gene TRBV28 combines with J gene TRBJ1-1; D remains ambiguous. The V gene lost 6 bases and the J gene lost 6 bases, with 11 bases spanning the gap. The CDR3 is 12 amino acids. Germline V lookup: CDR1 MDHEN, CDR2 SYDVKM.